The T cell receptor beta chain described here comes from a study of T cell changes during pregnancy in multiple sclerosis. Sequenced by immunoSEQ multiplex PCR; TCRdb stores in-frame clones only, minus some. The data contain over 50,000 clones, approximately 90% of them singletons. The length of the CDR3 is 15 residues. The trim removed 1 base at V and 2 bases at J, leaving 3 bases unmatched. Germline values: CDR1 SGDLS, CDR2 YYNGEE. This clonotype was obtained from a female donor with multiple sclerosis, enrolled in a pregnancy study. The source was peripheral blood, collected in the first trimester of pregnancy. This rearrangement joins TRBV9 to TRBJ2-3; 8 bases are shared with TRBD2. CDR3 nucleotides: TGTGCCAGCAGCGTACGGGGGGGGTTCACAGATACGCAGTATTTT. This gives the protein CASSVRGGFTDTQYF.